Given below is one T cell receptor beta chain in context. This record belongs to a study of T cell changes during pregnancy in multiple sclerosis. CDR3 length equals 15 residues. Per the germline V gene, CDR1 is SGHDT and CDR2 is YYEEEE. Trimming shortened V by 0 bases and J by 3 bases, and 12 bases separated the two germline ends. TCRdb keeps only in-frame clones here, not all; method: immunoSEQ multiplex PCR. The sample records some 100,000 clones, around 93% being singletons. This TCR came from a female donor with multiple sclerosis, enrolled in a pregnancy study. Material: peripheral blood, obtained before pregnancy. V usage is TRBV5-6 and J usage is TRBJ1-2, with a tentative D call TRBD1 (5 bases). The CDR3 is CASSLVRDRYYGYTF. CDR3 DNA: TGTGCCAGCAGCTTGGTCAGGGATAGATACTATGGCTACACCTTC.